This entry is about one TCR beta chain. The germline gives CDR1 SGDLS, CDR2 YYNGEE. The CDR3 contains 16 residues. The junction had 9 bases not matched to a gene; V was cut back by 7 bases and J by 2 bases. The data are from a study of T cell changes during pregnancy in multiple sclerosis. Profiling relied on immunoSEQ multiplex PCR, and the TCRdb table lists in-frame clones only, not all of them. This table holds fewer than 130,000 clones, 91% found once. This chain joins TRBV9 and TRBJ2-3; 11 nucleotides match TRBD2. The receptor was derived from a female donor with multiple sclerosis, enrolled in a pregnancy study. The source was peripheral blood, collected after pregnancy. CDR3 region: CASGRPSGGPTDTQYF. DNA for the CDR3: TGTGCCAGCGGACGGCCTAGCGGGGGGCCCACAGATACGCAGTATTTT. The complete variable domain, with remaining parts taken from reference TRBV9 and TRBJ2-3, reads DSGVTQTPKHLITATGQRVTLRCSPRSGDLSVYWYQQSLDQGLQFLIQYYNGEERAKGNILERFSAQQFPDLHSELNLSSLELGDSALYFCASGRPSGGPTDTQYFGPGTRLTVL.